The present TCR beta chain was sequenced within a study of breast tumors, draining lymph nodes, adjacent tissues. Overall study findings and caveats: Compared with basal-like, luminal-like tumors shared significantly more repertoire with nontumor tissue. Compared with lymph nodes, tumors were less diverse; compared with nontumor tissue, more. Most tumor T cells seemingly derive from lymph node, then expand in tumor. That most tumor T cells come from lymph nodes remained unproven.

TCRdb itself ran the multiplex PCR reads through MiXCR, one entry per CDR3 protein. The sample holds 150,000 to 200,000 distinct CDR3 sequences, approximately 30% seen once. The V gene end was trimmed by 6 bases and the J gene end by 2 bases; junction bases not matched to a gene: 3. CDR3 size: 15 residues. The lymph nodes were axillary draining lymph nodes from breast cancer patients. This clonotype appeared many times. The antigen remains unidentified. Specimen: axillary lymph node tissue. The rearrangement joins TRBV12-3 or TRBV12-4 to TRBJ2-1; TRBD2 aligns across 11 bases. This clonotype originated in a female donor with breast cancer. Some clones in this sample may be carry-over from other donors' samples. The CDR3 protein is CASSPLAGAYNEQFF. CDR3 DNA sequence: TGTGCCAGCAGCCCACTAGCGGGGGCCTACAATGAGCAGTTCTTC.